This TCR beta chain was profiled in a study of persistence of HIV-infected CD4 T cells. Study-wide context: A couple of participants gave one leukapheresis sample; others gave up to about 180 mL blood repeatedly.

Sequencing used immunoSEQ version 4 in survey mode. Template was genomic DNA at 10 ng/uL, with up to 1 ug used per sample. Profiled with immunoSEQ multiplex PCR; TCRdb holds only in-frame clones, not every one. The repertoire holds tens of thousands of clones, with over 80% as singletons. Stimulation used around 9.1 ug/mL lysate from CMV-infected fibroblasts. CD40L/CD69 double-negative CD45RO-high memory CD4+ T cells were collected. Undetectable plasma HIV-1 RNA below 50 copies/mL lasted at least 4 years. This CDR3 is 14 amino acids long. Germline CDR1 SQVTM, CDR2 ANQGSEA. Trimming cost V 4 bases and J 2 bases, with 9 bases left between them. Note on this clone: What it binds is not known.

The sequences come from CD4+ T cells sorted from PBMCs after roughly 17-hour stimulation, collected from a patient who received antiretroviral therapy. The origin of this receptor is an adult woman with HIV who was CMV-seropositive. The V call is TRBV29-1, the J call TRBJ2-6; D is perhaps TRBD1 (7 bases). Here the CDR3 DNA reads TGCAGCGTTGCAGGGGGGACTGGGGCCAACGTCCTGACTTTC. Its protein product is CSVAGGTGANVLTF.